These 26 T cell receptor beta chains originate from one sample sequenced in a study of T cells in localized non-small cell lung cancer. Assay: immunoSEQ multiplex PCR; the TCRdb copy retains only in-frame clones and omits some. The table lists tens of thousands of clones, about 88% of them singletons, with 20% to 25% in the top ten. This sample comprised peripheral blood, obtained before any cancer treatment. The receptor source for this set is a woman aged 35-70 years with stage I squamous cell lung carcinoma.

The genes are TRBV10-2 and TRBJ2-2; D unresolved. Germline assignment: CDR1 WSHSY and CDR2 SAAADI. This CDR3 comprises 14 residues. V gave up 6 bases and J gave up 5 bases, with 13 bases separating them. CDR3 in DNA: TGCGCCAGCAGCGGACCTGCTGGTACCGGGGAGCTGTTTTTT. Its protein is CASSGPAGTGELFF.

The V and J genes are TRBV20-1 and TRBJ1-2, with a tentative D call TRBD1 (5 bases). The V and J ends lost 4 bases and 8 bases respectively, with 11 bases between them. CDR3 length: 11 amino acids. Germline assignment: CDR1 DFQATT and CDR2 SNEGSKA (reference sequence). In DNA form, the CDR3 reads TGCAGTGCTACGGGGCCGGAGGGCTACACCTTC. Translation gives CSATGPEGYTF.

The V and J genes are TRBV6-1 and TRBJ1-1, with 11 positions matching TRBD1. This CDR3 region has 16 residues. The trim removed 2 bases at V and 1 base at J, leaving 3 bases unmatched. CDR1 is MNHNS, CDR2 SASEGT, per germline. The CDR3 loop reads CASSERTGGRNTEAFF. In nucleotides, the CDR3 is TGTGCCAGCAGTGAACGGACAGGGGGCAGGAACACTGAAGCTTTCTTT.

The chain recombines TRBV10-2 with TRBJ1-1; D is unresolved. Trimming shortened V by 5 bases and J by 3 bases, and 16 bases separated the two germline ends. CDR3 length: 15 amino acids. CDR1 is WSHSY, CDR2 SAAADI, per germline. This CDR3 is CASSRRETWDTEAFF. The CDR3, as DNA: TGCGCCAGCAGTCGGCGGGAAACGTGGGACACTGAAGCTTTCTTT.

The CDR3 DNA reads as TGTGCCTGGAGTGTACGGGGTCTTGCAAACACTGAAGCTTTCTTT. This translates into CAWSVRGLANTEAFF. The chain recombines TRBV30 with TRBJ1-1; D ambiguous. V lost 0 bases and J 2 bases, leaving 13 bases between the germline ends. The CDR3 totals 15 residues. CDR1 is GTSNPN and CDR2 is SVGIG in the germline V gene (reference sequence).

This chain links TRBV10-3 with TRBJ1-1; D gene unclear. Germline CDR1 reads ENHRY; CDR2 reads SYGVKD. The CDR3 is made up of 15 amino acids. Trimming left V 10 bases short and J 0 bases short, with 18 bases between. The CDR3 sequence is CATRPGGGLNTEAFF. CDR3 sequence (DNA): TGTGCCACCCGCCCCGGTGGCGGCTTGAACACTGAAGCTTTCTTT.

The CDR3 sequence: CASSQEAVHGNTIYF. In nucleotides, the CDR3 is TGCGCCAGCAGCCAAGAAGCAGTCCACGGAAACACCATATATTTT. The rearrangement links TRBV4-1 to TRBJ1-3; D gene ambiguous. Trimming stripped 0 bases from V and 4 bases from J, with 10 bases between. This CDR3 has 15 amino acids. Germline V CDR1 and CDR2: MGHRA, YSYEKL.

The rearrangement uses TRBV6-4 and TRBJ1-2; no firm D call. Germline CDR1 MRHNA, CDR2 SNTAGT. The CDR3 contains 14 residues. Between the trimmed V and J ends, which lost 5 bases and 7 bases, there was a span of 17 bases. CDR3: CASSRTGDGGGYTF. The DNA for the CDR3 is TGTGCCAGCAGTCGGACGGGCGACGGCGGTGGCTACACCTTC.

The chain links TRBV18 to TRBJ2-2, with TRBD2 matching 9 bases. There are 16 residues in the CDR3. With V trimmed by 5 bases and J by 0 bases, 4 bases remained unmatched. In germline, CDR1 is KGHSH, CDR2 LQKENI. CDR3 coding DNA: TGTGCCAGCTCATCATCTAGCGGGGCGAACACCGGGGAGCTGTTTTTT. It translates to CASSSSSGANTGELFF.

The gene calls are TRBV6-5 and TRBJ2-7; D is ambiguous. Trimming removed 5 bases at V and 2 bases at J, with 7 bases between. Germline V gene sequence: CDR1 MNHEY, CDR2 SVGAGI. The CDR3 runs 12 residues. The CDR3 sequence is CASSVGTYEQYF. The CDR3, as DNA: TGTGCCAGCAGTGTTGGGACCTACGAGCAGTACTTC.

Only a few counts were recorded for this clone. The rearrangement links TRBV4-2 to TRBJ2-7, with 9 bases fitting TRBD1. CDR3 length: 15 amino acids. Per germline, CDR1 LGHNA and CDR2 YNFKEQ. Losses at the gene ends were 4 bases for V and 2 bases for J; bases not matched to a gene: 6. CDR3 bases: TGTGCCAGCAGCCCATGGACAGGGGAAGCCTACGAGCAGTACTTC. Protein: CASSPWTGEAYEQYF.

The V gene is TRBV5-4, the J gene TRBJ1-1, with no clear D. Trimming shortened V by 4 bases and J by 7 bases, and 14 bases separated the two germline ends. The CDR3 is made up of 13 amino acids. CDR1 SGHNT and CDR2 YYREEE come from the germline V gene (reference sequence). The chain's CDR3 is CASSHDSSVEAFF. The DNA for the CDR3 is TGTGCCAGCAGCCACGATTCTTCGGTTGAAGCTTTCTTT.

V is TRBV9 and J is TRBJ1-2, with 7 bases matching TRBD1. Germline V gives CDR1 SGDLS, CDR2 YYNGEE. The CDR3 consists of 14 residues. With 3 bases clipped from V and 7 bases from J, the junction kept 9 bases outside the gene matches. This chain's CDR3 is CASSARQGYGGYTF. CDR3 bases: TGTGCCAGCAGCGCTCGACAGGGTTATGGTGGCTACACCTTC.

V is TRBV6-5 and J is TRBJ2-2; D gene unclear. CDR3 length equals 12 residues. Trimming removed 5 bases from V and 4 bases from J, with 5 bases in between. Germline CDR1 MNHEY, CDR2 SVGAGI. The CDR3 DNA sequence: TGTGCCAGCAGTCGGGTCACCGGGGAGCTGTTTTTT. Translating it yields CASSRVTGELFF.

V and J are TRBV7-9 and TRBJ1-2; D unclear. The V gene's germline CDR1 is SEHNR and CDR2 FQNEAQ (reference sequence). CDR3 length: 14 amino acids. Trimming shortened V by 0 bases and J by 4 bases, and 9 bases separated the two germline ends. The CDR3 loop reads CASSLAWAVYGYTF. The DNA for the CDR3 is TGTGCCAGCAGCTTAGCCTGGGCGGTCTATGGCTACACCTTC.

This sequence joins TRBV5-6 and TRBJ2-2; possible D gene TRBD2, 5 bases. Trimming removed 2 bases from V and 2 bases from J, with 10 bases in between. Germline assignment: CDR1 SGHDT and CDR2 YYEEEE. The CDR3 extends over 15 amino acids. DNA for the CDR3: TGTGCCAGCAGCTTTTCTACGGGAAACACCGGGGAGCTGTTTTTT. Its translation is CASSFSTGNTGELFF.

The chain links TRBV6-5 to TRBJ1-4; D possibly corresponds to TRBD1 (5 bases). This CDR3 has 14 residues. CDR1 and CDR2 from the germline V gene are MNHEY and SVGAGI. Trimming left V 2 bases short and J 6 bases short, with 10 bases between. CDR3: CASSYDSTDEKLFF. The CDR3 DNA follows: TGTGCCAGCAGTTACGACAGCACCGATGAAAAACTGTTTTTT.

CDR3 sequence: CASSIPDSGVYNEQFF. The CDR3 DNA reads TGTGCCAGTAGTATCCCGGACAGCGGAGTTTACAATGAGCAGTTCTTC. The V call is TRBV19, the J call TRBJ2-1; D might be TRBD1 (6 bases). The CDR3 contains 16 residues. From germline, CDR1 is LNHDA and CDR2 SQIVND (reference sequence). V was pared by 3 bases and J by 4 bases, with 16 bases between. The variable domain in full, with the rest retrieved from reference TRBV19 and TRBJ2-1, is DGGITQSPKYLFRKEGQNVTLSCEQNLNHDAMYWYRQDPGQGLRLIYYSQIVNDFQKGDIAEGYSVSREKKESFPLTVTSAQKNPTAFYLCASSIPDSGVYNEQFFGPGTRLTVL.

The CDR3 loop is CASSVGGSNEKLFF. CDR3 sequence (DNA): TGTGCCAGCAGTGTGGGGGGGTCTAATGAAAAACTGTTTTTT. V and J are TRBV11-2 and TRBJ1-4, with D possibly matching TRBD1 (5 bases). The CDR3 sequence is 14 residues long. Trimming shortened V by 6 bases and J by 3 bases, and 11 bases separated the two germline ends. CDR1 is SGHAT and CDR2 is FQNNGV in the germline V gene.

This clone has only a few counts. The rearrangement joins TRBV30 to TRBJ1-4, with D hard to call. The CDR3 runs 11 residues. Trimming cost V 5 bases and J 6 bases, with 7 bases left between them. Germline loops: CDR1 GTSNPN, CDR2 SVGIG (reference sequence). CDR3 residues: CAWASDEKLFF. The CDR3 DNA is TGTGCCTGGGCGTCTGATGAAAAACTGTTTTTT.

This chain uses TRBV27 with TRBJ1-5; D ambiguous. The CDR3 loop spans 16 amino acids. V was pared by 4 bases and J by 7 bases, with 20 bases between. Germline assignment: CDR1 MNHEY and CDR2 SMNVEV (reference sequence). The CDR3 spells CASSSRGNALGQPQHF. In DNA, the CDR3 is TGTGCCAGCAGTTCCCGGGGTAATGCCTTGGGGCAGCCCCAGCATTTT.

The J gene is TRBJ1-2, the V gene TRBV10-1; D not certain. V lost 2 bases and J 2 bases, leaving 6 bases between the germline ends. Germline CDR1 and CDR2: WNHNN and SYGVQD (reference sequence). The CDR3 is made up of 13 amino acids. The CDR3 DNA sequence: TGCGCCAGCAGTGAGACGCTCAACTATGGCTACACCTTC. It is translated as CASSETLNYGYTF.

This rearrangement joins TRBV10-3 to TRBJ2-1, with D perhaps matching TRBD2 (6 bases). Germline CDR1 and CDR2: ENHRY and SYGVKD. The V end lost 4 bases, the J end lost 3 bases, and 10 bases lay between the germline ends. The CDR3 covers 14 residues. CDR3: CAISGRGSYNEQFF. In DNA, the CDR3 is TGTGCCATCAGTGGGCGGGGTAGCTACAATGAGCAGTTCTTC.

The chain joins TRBV6-5 to TRBJ2-7; TRBD2 is a possible D gene (6 bases). V was cut by 4 bases and J by 9 bases, with 13 bases left in between. The CDR3 loop spans 12 amino acids. Germline lookup yields CDR1 MNHEY and CDR2 SVGAGI. The CDR3 DNA reads TGTGCCAGCAGTTCCCTGGGGGAGGTGCAGTACTTC. The encoded protein is CASSSLGEVQYF.

This chain links TRBV27 with TRBJ1-6, with 8 positions matching TRBD1. The CDR3 has 14 residues. The trim removed 8 bases at V and 8 bases at J, leaving 8 bases unmatched. The germline CDR1 and CDR2 sequences are MNHEY and SMNVEV (reference sequence). CDR3 DNA: TGTGCCAGCGCCGGACAGGGCCCAGATTCACCCCTCCACTTT. Amino acids: CASAGQGPDSPLHF.

The V call is TRBV6-5, the J call TRBJ1-1, with TRBD1 as a possible D gene (6 bases). Trimming removed 4 bases from V and 0 bases from J, with 15 bases in between. CDR3 length: 16 amino acids. CDR1 is MNHEY and CDR2 is SVGAGI in the germline V gene. The CDR3 protein is CASSFLTGSVNTEAFF. In DNA, the CDR3 is TGTGCCAGCAGTTTCCTTACAGGGAGTGTGAACACTGAAGCTTTCTTT.